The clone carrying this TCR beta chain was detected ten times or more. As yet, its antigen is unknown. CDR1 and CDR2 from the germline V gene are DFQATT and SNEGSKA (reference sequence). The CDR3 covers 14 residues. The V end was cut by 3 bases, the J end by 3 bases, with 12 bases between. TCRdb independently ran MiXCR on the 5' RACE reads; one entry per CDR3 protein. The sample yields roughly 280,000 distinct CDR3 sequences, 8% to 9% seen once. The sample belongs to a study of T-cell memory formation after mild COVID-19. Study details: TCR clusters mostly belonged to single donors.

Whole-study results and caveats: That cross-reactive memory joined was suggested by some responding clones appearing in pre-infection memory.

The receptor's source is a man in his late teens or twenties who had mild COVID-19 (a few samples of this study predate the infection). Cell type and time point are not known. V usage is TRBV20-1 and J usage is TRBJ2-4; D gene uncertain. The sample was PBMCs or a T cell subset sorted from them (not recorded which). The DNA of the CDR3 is TGCAGTGCTAGTCCGATTGGTGGCAAAAACATTCAGTACTTC. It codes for CSASPIGGKNIQYF.